This T cell receptor (beta chain) was sequenced during a study of blood T cell repertoires in COVID-19. Study context: Sources were T cells, B-cell-depleted T cells, or PBMCs; the material itself was cDNA or gDNA.

In Seattle, patients joined the study during active infection and were tracked longitudinally. Original processing notes: From reference gene primer amplification, estimates of nucleated cell counts were derived. Profiling relied on immunoSEQ multiplex PCR, and the TCRdb table lists in-frame clones only, not all of them. The DNA was the basis for D and trimming; V, J and clone size are from that table. In the table there are fewer than 350,000 clones, 80% to 90% of which are singletons. Sequenced input: peripheral blood. The clonotype originates from a woman in her 30s with COVID-19, enrolled during active disease.

The CDR3 DNA reads as TGTGCCAGCAGCCCCCTGGTCTCCAGTACGCAGTATTTT. Translated: CASSPLVSSTQYF. The genes are TRBV5-5 and TRBJ2-3, with D hard to call. Germline loops: CDR1 SGHKS, CDR2 YYEKEE (reference sequence). Trimming removed 4 bases at V and 8 bases at J, with 14 bases between. The CDR3 runs 13 residues.